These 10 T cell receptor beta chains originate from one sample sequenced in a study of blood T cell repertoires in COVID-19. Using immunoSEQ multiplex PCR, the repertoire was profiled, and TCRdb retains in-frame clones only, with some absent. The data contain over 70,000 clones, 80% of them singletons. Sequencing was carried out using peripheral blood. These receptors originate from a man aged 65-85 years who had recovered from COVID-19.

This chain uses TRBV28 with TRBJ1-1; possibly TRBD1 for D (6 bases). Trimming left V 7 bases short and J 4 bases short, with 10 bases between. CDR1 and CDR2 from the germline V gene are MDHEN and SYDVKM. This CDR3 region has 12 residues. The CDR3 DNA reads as TGTGCCAGCACCCAGGGGTTCACTGAAGCTTTCTTT. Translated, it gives CASTQGFTEAFF.

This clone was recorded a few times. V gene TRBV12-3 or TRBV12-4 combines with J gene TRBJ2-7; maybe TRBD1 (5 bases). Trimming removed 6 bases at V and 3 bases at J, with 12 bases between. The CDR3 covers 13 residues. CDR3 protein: CASRPQENYEQYF. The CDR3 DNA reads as TGTGCCAGCAGACCACAGGAGAACTACGAGCAGTACTTC.

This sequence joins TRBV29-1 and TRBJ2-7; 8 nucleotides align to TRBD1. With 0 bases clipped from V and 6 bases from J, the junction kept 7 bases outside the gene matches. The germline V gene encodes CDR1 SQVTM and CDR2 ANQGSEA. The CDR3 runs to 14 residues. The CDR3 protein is CSVEEGDRYREQYF. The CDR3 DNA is TGCAGCGTTGAAGAGGGGGACAGGTACCGCGAGCAGTACTTC.

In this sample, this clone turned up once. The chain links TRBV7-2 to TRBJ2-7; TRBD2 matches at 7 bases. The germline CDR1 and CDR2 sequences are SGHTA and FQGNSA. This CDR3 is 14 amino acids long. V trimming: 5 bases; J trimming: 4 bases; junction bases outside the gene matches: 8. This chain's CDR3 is CASSTREAGYEQYF. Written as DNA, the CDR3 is TGTGCCAGCAGCACCCGGGAGGCAGGGTACGAGCAGTACTTC.

In DNA form, the CDR3 reads TGTGCCAGTAGTGAGGGACTTTATCAGCCCCAGCATTTT. Protein sequence: CASSEGLYQPQHF. V is TRBV19 and J is TRBJ1-5, with D perhaps matching TRBD1 (5 bases). Germline CDR1 and CDR2: LNHDA and SQIVND (reference sequence). The CDR3 has 13 residues. The V end lost 5 bases, the J end lost 5 bases, and 10 bases lay between the germline ends.

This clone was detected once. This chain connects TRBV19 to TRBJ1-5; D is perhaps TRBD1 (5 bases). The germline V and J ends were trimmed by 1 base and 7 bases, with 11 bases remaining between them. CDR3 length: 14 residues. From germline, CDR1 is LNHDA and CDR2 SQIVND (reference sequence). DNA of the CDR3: TGTGCCAGTAGTATAGGTCAGGGTGAACAGCCCCAGCATTTT. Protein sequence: CASSIGQGEQPQHF. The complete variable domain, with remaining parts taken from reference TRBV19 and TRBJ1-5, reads DGGITQSPKYLFRKEGQNVTLSCEQNLNHDAMYWYRQDPGQGLRLIYYSQIVNDFQKGDIAEGYSVSREKKESFPLTVTSAQKNPTAFYLCASSIGQGEQPQHFGDGTRLSIL.

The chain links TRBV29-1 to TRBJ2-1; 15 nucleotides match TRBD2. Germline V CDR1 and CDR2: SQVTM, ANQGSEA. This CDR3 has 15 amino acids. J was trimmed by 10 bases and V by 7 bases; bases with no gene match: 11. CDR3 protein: CSASGLAGGGGEQFF. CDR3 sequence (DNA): TGCAGCGCCTCGGGACTAGCGGGAGGAGGTGGAGAGCAGTTCTTC.

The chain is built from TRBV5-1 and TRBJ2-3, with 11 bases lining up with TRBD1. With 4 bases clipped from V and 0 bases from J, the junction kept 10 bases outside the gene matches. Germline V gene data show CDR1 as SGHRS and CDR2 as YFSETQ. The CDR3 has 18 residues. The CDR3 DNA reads TGCGCCAGCAGCGCCACCCGGGACAGGGGGTCTAGCACAGATACGCAGTATTTT. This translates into CASSATRDRGSSTDTQYF.

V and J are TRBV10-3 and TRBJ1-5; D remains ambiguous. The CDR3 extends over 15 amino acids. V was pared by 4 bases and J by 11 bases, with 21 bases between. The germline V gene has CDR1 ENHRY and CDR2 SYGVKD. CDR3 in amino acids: CAISALSGEGEAQHF. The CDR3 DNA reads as TGTGCCATCAGTGCCCTAAGTGGGGAGGGAGAGGCCCAGCATTTT.

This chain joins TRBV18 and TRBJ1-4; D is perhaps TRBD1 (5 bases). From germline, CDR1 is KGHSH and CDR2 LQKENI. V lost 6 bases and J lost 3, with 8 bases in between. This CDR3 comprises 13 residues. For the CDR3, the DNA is TGTGCCAGCTCGACAGAGCCTAATGAAAAACTGTTTTTT. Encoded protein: CASSTEPNEKLFF.